A single sample gave rise to the 2 T cell receptor beta chains below, sequenced in a study of T cell responses to AZD1222 COVID-19 vaccine. Libraries were prepared by immunoSEQ multiplex PCR; TCRdb keeps only in-frame clonotypes and omits some of them. The table has over 140,000 clones, around 92% seen once; the top ten hold 3% to 4%. The sequenced sample was peripheral blood, obtained 28 days after the second AZD1222 dose. These receptors were taken from an adult who received the AZD1222 COVID-19 vaccine.

The gene calls are TRBV7-9 and TRBJ2-1, with TRBD2 matching 8 bases. The V gene end was trimmed by 5 bases and the J gene end by 5 bases; junction bases not matched to a gene: 5. This CDR3 has 14 amino acids. Germline assignment: CDR1 SEHNR and CDR2 FQNEAQ (reference sequence). In DNA form, the CDR3 reads TGTGCCAGCAGCGACGGGGGGGCTCACAATGAGCAGTTCTTC. This encodes CASSDGGAHNEQFF.

The rearrangement joins TRBV2 to TRBJ2-3; weak D call: TRBD1 (5 bases). This CDR3 comprises 12 residues. The ends were cut back, 6 bases at V and 4 bases at J, with 8 bases in the middle. CDR1 SNHLY and CDR2 FYNNEI come from the germline V gene. CDR3 protein: CASRGAPDTQYF. The CDR3 nucleotides read TGTGCCAGCAGAGGGGCCCCAGATACGCAGTATTTT.